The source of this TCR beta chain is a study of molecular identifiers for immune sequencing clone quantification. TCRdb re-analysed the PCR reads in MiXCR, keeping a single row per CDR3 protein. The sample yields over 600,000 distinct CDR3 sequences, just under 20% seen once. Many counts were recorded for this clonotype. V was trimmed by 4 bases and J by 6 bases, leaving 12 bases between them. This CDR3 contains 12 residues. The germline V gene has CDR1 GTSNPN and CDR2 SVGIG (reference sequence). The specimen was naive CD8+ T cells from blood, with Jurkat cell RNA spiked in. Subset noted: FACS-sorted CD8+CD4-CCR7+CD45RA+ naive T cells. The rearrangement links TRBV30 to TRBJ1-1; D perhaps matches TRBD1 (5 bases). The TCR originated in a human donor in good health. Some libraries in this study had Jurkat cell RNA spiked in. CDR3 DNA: TGTGCCTGGAAGGGGTTGTGGGCTGAAGCTTTCTTT. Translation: CAWKGLWAEAFF. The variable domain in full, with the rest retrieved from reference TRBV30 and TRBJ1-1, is SQTIHQWPATLVQPVGSPLSLECTVEGTSNPNLYWYRQAAGRGLQLLFYSVGIGQISSEVPQNLSASRPQDRQFILSSKKLLLSDSGFYLCAWKGLWAEAFFGQGTRLTVV.